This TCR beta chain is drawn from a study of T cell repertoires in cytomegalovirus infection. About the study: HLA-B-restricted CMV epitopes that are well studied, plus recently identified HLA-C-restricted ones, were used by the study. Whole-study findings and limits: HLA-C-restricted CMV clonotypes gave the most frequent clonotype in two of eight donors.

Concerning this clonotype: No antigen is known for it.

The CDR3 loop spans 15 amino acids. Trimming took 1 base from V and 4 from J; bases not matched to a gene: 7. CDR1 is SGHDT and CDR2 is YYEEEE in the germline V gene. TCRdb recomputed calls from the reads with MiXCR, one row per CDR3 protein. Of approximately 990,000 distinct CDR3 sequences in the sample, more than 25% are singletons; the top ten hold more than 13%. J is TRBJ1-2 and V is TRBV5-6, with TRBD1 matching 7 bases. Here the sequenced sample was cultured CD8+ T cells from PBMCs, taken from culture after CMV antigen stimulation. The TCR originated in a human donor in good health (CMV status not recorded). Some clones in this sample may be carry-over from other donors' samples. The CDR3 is CASSLKGAMTYGYTF. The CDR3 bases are TGTGCCAGCAGCTTGAAGGGGGCGATGACCTATGGCTACACCTTC.